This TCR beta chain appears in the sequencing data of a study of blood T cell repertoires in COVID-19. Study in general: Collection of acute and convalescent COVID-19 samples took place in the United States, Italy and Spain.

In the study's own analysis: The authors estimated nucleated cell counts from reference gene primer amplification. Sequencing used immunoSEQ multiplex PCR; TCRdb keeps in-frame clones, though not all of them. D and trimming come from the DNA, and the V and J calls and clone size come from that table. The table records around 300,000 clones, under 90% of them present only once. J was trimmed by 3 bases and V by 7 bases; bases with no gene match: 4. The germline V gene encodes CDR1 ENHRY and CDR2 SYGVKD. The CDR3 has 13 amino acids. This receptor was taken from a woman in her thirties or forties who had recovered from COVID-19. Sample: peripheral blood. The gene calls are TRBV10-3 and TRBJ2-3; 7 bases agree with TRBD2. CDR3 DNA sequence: TGTGCCATCACCCCTAGCGGTACAGATACGCAGTATTTT. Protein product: CAITPSGTDTQYF.